This TCR beta chain appears in the sequencing data of a study of blood T cells in healthy people across ages. Primed by a sample-barcoded 5' primer and a J-beta primer mix, a second PCR proceeded for 7 to 11 cycles. TCRdb recomputed calls from the 5' RACE reads with MiXCR, one row per CDR3 protein. The profile shows 800,000 or so distinct CDR3 sequences, just under 25% of them singletons. The CDR3 contains 16 residues. CDR1 is LNHNV and CDR2 is YYDKDF in the germline V gene (reference sequence). There are a few counts of this clonotype. One junction end disagrees with the germline gene, perhaps due to a read error. A further study also used this sample, focusing on T cells of mothers and their children.

Sequences were obtained from blood. The TCR comes from a boy younger than 18 in good health. The gene calls are TRBV15 and TRBJ2-5; perhaps D is TRBD1 or TRBD2 (5 bases each). The DNA of the CDR3 is TGTGCCTCCAGCAGAGATTGCCGGGGCACGGGGGAGACCCAGTACTTC. This encodes CASSRDCRGTGETQYF.